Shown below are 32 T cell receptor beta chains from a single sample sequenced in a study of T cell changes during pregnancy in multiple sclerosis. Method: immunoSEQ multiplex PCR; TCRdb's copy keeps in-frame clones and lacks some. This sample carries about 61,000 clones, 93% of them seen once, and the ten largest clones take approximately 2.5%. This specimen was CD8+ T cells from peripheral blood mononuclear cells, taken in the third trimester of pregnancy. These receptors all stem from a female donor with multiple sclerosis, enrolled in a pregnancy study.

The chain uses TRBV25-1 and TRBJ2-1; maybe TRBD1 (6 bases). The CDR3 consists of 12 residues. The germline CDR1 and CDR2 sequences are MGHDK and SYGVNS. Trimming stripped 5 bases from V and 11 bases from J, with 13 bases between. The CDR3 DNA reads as TGTGCCAGCAGTCCTCGTACAGGGAAGCAGTTCTTC. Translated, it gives CASSPRTGKQFF.

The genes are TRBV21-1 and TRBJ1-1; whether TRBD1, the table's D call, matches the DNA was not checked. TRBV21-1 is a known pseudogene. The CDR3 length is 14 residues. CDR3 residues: CASSTTGVDTEAFF. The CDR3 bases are TGTGCCAGCAGCACGACAGGGGTTGACACTGAAGCTTTCTTT.

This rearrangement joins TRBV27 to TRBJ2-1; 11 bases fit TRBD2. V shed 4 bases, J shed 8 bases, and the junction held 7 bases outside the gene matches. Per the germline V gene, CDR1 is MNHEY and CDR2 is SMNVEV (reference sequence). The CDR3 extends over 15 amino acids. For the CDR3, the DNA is TGTGCCAGCAGTTCTCTAGCGGGAGGAGAGGATGAGCAGTTCTTC. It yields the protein CASSSLAGGEDEQFF.

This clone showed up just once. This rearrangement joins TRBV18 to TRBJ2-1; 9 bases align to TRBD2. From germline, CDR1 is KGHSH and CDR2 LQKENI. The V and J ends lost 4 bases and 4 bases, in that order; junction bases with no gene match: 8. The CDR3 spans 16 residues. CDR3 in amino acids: CASSRDLAGGYNEQFF. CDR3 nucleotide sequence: TGTGCCAGCTCACGGGACCTGGCGGGGGGGTACAATGAGCAGTTCTTC.

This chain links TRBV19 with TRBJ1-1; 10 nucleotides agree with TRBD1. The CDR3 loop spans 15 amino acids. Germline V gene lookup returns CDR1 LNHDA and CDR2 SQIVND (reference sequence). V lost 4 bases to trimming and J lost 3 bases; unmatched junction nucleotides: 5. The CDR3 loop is CASSKTGTGDTEAFF. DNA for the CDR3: TGTGCCAGTAGTAAAACCGGGACAGGGGACACTGAAGCTTTCTTT.

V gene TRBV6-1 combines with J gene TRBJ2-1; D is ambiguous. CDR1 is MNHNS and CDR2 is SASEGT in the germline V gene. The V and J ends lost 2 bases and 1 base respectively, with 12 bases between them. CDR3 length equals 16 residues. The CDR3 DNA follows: TGTGCCAGCAGTGAAAGCCAGCGACCTTCCTACAATGAGCAGTTCTTC. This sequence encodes CASSESQRPSYNEQFF.

The CDR3 loop reads CASSPTLGSSYNEQFF. CDR3 bases: TGTGCCAGCAGTCCGACTTTGGGGAGCTCCTACAATGAGCAGTTCTTC. J is TRBJ2-1 and V is TRBV6-6; a possible D gene is TRBD2 (5 bases). CDR3 length equals 16 residues. Germline V gene lookup returns CDR1 MNHNY and CDR2 SVGAGI (reference sequence). Trimming removed 5 bases at V and 0 bases at J, with 14 bases between.

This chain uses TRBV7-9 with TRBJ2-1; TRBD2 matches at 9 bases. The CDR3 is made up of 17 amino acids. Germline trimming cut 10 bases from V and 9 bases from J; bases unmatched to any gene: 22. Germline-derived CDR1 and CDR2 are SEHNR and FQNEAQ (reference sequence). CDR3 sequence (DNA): TGTGCCACGCGTAGGGCGGGAGGGCCGGCATGGAGAGGTGAGCAGTTCTTC. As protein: CATRRAGGPAWRGEQFF.

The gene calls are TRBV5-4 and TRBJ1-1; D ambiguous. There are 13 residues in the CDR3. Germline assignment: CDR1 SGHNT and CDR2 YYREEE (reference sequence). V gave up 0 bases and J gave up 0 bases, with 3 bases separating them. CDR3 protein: CASSLALNTEAFF. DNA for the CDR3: TGTGCCAGCAGCTTGGCCTTGAACACTGAAGCTTTCTTT.

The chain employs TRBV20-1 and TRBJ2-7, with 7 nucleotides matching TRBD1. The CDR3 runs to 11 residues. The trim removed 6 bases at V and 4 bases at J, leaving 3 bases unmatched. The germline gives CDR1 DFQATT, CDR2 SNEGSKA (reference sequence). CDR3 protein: CSARTGYEQYF. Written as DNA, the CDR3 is TGCAGTGCGCGGACAGGATACGAGCAGTACTTC.

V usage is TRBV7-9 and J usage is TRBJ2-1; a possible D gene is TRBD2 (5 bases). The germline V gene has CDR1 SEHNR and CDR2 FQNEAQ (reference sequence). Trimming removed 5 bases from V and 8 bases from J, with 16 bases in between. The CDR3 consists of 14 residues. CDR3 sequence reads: CASSVDYLLDEQFF. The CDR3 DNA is TGTGCCAGCAGCGTAGACTACTTACTGGATGAGCAGTTCTTC. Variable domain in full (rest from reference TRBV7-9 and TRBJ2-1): DTGVSQNPRHKITKRGQNVTFRCDPISEHNRLYWYRQTLGQGPEFLTYFQNEAQLEKSRLLSDRFSAERPKGSFSTLEIQRTEQGDSAMYLCASSVDYLLDEQFFGPGTRLTVL.

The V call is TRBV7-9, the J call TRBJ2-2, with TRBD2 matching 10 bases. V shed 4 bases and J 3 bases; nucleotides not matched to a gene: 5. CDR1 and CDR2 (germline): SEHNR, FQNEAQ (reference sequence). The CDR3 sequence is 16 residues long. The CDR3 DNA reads TGTGCCAGCAGCTGGCTAGCGGGAGAAGACACCGGGGAGCTGTTTTTT. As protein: CASSWLAGEDTGELFF.

In nucleotides, the CDR3 is TGTGCCTGGAGTATGCCGGTTGGGAACACTGAAGCTTTCTTT. It yields the protein CAWSMPVGNTEAFF. The V call is TRBV30, the J call TRBJ1-1; D not resolved. CDR1 and CDR2 from the germline V gene are GTSNPN and SVGIG (reference sequence). V was cut by 2 bases and J by 1 base, with 11 bases left in between. This CDR3 is built from 14 residues.

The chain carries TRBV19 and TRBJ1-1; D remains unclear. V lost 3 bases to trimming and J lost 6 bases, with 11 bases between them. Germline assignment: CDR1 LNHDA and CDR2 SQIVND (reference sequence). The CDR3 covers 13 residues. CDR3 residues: CASSIRFGPEAFF. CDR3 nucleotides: TGTGCCAGTAGTATCCGGTTTGGTCCTGAAGCTTTCTTT.

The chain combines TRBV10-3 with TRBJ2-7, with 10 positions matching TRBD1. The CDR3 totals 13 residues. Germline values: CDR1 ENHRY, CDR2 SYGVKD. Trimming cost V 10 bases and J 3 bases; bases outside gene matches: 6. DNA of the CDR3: TGTGCCACCTGGACAGGGGGGATCTACGAGCAGTACTTC. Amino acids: CATWTGGIYEQYF.

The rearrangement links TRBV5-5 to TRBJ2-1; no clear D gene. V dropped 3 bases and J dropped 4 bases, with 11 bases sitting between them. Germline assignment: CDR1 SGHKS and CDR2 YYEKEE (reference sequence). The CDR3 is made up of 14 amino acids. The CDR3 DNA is TGTGCCAGCAGCTCCGTGCAGTCATACAATGAGCAGTTCTTC. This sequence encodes CASSSVQSYNEQFF.

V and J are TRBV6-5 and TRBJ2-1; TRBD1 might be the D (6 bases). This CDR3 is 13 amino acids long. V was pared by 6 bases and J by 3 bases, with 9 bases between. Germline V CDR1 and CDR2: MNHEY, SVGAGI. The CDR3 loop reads CASSQGLYNEQFF. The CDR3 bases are TGTGCCAGCAGCCAGGGGCTCTACAATGAGCAGTTCTTC.

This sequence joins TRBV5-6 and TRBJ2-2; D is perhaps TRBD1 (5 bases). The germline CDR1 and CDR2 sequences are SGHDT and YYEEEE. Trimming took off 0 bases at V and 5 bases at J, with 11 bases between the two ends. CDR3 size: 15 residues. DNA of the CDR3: TGTGCCAGCAGCTTGGAGGCAGGGATAACCGGGGAGCTGTTTTTT. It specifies CASSLEAGITGELFF.

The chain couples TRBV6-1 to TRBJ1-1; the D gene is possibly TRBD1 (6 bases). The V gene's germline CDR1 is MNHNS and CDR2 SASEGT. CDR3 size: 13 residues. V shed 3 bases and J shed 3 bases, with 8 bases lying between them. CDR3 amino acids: CASSDRGYTEAFF. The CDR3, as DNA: TGTGCCAGCAGTGACAGGGGATACACTGAAGCTTTCTTT.

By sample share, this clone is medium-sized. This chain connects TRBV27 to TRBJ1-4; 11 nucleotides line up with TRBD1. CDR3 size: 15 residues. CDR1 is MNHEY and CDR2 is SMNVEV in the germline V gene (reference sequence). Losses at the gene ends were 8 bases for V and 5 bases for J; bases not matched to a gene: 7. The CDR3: CASEARTGGNEKLFF. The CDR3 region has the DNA TGTGCCAGCGAAGCCCGGACAGGGGGCAATGAAAAACTGTTTTTT.

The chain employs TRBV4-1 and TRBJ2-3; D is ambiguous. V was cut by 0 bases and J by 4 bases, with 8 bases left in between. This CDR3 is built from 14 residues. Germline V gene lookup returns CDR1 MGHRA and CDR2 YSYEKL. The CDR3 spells CASSQEASPDTQYF. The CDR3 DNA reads TGCGCCAGCAGCCAAGAGGCTAGTCCAGATACGCAGTATTTT.

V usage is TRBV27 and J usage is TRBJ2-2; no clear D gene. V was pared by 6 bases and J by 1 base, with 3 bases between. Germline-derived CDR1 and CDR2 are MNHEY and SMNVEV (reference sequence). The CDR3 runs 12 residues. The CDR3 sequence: CASRLNTGELFF. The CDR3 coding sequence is TGTGCCAGCAGACTGAACACCGGGGAGCTGTTTTTT.

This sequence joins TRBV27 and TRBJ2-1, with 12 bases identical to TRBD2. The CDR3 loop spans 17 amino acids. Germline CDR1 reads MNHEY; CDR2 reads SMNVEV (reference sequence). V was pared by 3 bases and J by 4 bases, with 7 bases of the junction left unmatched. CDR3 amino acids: CASSFRTSGNVYNEQFF. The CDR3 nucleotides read TGTGCCAGCAGTTTTAGGACTAGCGGGAACGTATACAATGAGCAGTTCTTC.

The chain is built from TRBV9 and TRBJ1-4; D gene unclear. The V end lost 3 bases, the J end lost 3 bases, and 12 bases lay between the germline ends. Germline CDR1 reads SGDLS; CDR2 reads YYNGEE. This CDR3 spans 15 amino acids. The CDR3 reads CASSAYSTANEKLFF. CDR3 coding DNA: TGTGCCAGCAGCGCCTACAGTACGGCTAATGAAAAACTGTTTTTT.

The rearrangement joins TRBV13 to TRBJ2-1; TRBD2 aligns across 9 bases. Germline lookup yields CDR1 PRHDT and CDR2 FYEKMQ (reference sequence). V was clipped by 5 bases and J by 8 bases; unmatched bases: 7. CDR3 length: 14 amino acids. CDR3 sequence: CASSLSGSFDEQFF. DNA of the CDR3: TGTGCCAGCAGCCTTAGCGGGAGTTTCGATGAGCAGTTCTTC.

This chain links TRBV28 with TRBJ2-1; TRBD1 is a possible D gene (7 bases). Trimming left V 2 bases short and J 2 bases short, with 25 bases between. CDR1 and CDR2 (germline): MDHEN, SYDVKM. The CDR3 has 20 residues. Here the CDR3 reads CASSLPGQSIPGGAYNEQFF. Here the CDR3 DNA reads TGTGCCAGCAGTTTACCGGGACAGTCCATCCCCGGGGGCGCCTACAATGAGCAGTTCTTC.

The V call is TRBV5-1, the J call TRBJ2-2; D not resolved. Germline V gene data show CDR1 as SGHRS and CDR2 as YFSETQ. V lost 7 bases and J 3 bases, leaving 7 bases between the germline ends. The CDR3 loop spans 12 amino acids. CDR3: CASLEYTGELFF. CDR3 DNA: TGCGCCAGCCTAGAATACACCGGGGAGCTGTTTTTT.

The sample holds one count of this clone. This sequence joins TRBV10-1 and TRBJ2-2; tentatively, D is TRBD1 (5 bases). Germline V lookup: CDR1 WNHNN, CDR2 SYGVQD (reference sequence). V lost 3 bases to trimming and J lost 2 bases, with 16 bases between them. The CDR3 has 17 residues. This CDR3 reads CASSEGALGQNTGELFF. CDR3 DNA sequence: TGCGCCAGCAGTGAAGGGGCCCTTGGACAAAACACCGGGGAGCTGTTTTTT.

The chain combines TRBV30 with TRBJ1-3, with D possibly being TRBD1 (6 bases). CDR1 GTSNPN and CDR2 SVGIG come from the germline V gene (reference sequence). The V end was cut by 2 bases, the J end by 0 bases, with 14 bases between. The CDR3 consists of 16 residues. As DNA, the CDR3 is TGTGCCTGGAGTCCGAGGGGGGGCCACTCTGGAAACACCATATATTTT. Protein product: CAWSPRGGHSGNTIYF.

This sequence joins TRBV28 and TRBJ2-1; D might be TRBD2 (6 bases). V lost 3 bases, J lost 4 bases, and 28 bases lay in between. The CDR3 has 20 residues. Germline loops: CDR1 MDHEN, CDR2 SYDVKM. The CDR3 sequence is CASSFLRLDLRPEMYNEQFF. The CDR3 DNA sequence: TGTGCCAGCAGTTTTCTCCGACTAGATCTTCGGCCCGAGATGTACAATGAGCAGTTCTTC. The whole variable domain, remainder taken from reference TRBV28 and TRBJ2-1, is DVKVTQSSRYLVKRTGEKVFLECVQDMDHENMFWYRQDPGLGLRLIYFSYDVKMKEKGDIPEGYSVSREKKERFSLILESASTNQTSMYLCASSFLRLDLRPEMYNEQFFGPGTRLTVL.

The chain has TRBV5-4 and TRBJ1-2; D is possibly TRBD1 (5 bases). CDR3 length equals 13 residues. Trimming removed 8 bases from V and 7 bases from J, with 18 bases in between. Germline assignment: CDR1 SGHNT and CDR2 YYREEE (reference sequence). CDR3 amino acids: CASAEGLGGGYTF. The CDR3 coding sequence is TGTGCCAGTGCAGAGGGGCTGGGGGGTGGCTACACCTTC.

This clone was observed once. The CDR3 DNA reads TGTGCCAGCAGCTTAGGAGGGACAGGGGGCTCTGGGGCCAACGTCCTGACTTTC. Its protein is CASSLGGTGGSGANVLTF. The chain has TRBV7-9 and TRBJ2-6, with 11 bases identical to TRBD1. CDR3 length equals 18 residues. J gave up 0 bases and V 1 base, and 2 bases lay outside the gene matches. Germline CDR1 is SEHNR and CDR2 is FQNEAQ (reference sequence).